This TCR beta chain was captured in a study of technical replicates of blood from a handful of donors. The assay was immunoSEQ multiplex PCR, and TCRdb's table has in-frame clones only and misses some. The sample lists more than 90,000 clones, 85% to 95% seen once, with about 0.35% in the top ten. Trimming pared 4 bases from V and 3 bases from J, leaving 17 bases between. The CDR3 totals 16 residues. The germline V gene has CDR1 MRHNA and CDR2 SNTAGT. This clone was detected once. The chain uses TRBV6-4 and TRBJ2-3; possible D gene TRBD2, 5 bases. This receptor was identified in a human donor in good health. Sequencing was carried out using T cells isolated from PBMCs. The CDR3 DNA follows: TGTGCCAGCAGTGTATTAAGCGGAGGCCTGACAGATACGCAGTATTTT. Translating it yields CASSVLSGGLTDTQYF.